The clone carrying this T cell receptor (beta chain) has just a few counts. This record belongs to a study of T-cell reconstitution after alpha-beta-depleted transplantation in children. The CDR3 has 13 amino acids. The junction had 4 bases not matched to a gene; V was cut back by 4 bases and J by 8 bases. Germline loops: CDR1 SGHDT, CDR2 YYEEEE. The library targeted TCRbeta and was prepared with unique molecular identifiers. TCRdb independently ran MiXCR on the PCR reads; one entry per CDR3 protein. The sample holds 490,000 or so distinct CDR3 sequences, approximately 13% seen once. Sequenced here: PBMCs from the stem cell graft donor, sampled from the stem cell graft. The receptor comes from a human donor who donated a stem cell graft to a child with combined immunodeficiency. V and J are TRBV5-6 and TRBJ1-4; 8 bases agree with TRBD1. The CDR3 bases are TGTGCCAGCAGCACGGGACAGGAAGAAAAACTGTTTTTT. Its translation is CASSTGQEEKLFF. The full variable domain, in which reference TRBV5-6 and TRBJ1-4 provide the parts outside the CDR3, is DAGVTQSPTHLIKTRGQQVTLRCSPKSGHDTVSWYQQALGQGPQFIFQYYEEEERQRGNFPDRFSGHQFPNYSSELNVNALLLGDSALYLCASSTGQEEKLFFGSGTQLSVL.